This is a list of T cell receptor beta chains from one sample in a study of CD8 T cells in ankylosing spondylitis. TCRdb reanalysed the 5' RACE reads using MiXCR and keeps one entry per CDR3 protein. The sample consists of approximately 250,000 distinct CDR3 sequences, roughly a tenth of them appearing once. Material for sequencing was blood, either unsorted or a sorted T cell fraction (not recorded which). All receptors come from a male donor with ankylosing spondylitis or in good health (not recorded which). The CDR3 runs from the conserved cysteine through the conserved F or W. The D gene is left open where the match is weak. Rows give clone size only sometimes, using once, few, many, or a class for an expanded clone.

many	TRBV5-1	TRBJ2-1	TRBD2	CASSFGLAGVGNEQFF	TGCGCCAGCAGCTTTGGACTAGCGGGAGTTGGCAATGAGCAGTTCTTC
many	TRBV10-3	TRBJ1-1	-	CAITNGAGGPIQAFF	TGTGCCATCACCAACGGGGCAGGCGGGCCGATACAAGCTTTCTTT
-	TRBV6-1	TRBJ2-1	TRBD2	CASSTRASGQYNEQFF	TGTGCCAGCAGTACCAGGGCTAGCGGACAATACAATGAGCAGTTCTTC
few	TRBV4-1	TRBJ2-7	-	CASSQDGTGYEQYF	TGCGCCAGCAGCCAAGATGGGACCGGGTACGAGCAGTACTTC
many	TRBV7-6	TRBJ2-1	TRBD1	CASSPGTGNDEQFF	TGTGCCAGCAGCCCGGGGACAGGGAACGATGAGCAGTTCTTC
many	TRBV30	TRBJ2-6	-	CAWTSGANVLTF	TGTGCCTGGACCTCGGGGGCCAACGTCCTGACTTTC
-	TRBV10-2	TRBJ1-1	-	CASSELSGARNTEAFF	TGCGCCAGCAGTGAGTTGTCAGGGGCGCGGAACACTGAAGCTTTCTTT
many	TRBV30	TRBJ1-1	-	CTQIVATEAFF	TGTACCCAAATAGTTGCGACTGAAGCTTTCTTT
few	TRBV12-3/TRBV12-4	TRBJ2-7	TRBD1	CASSRYLTGDGQYF	TGTGCCAGCAGCCGTTACTTGACAGGGGACGGGCAGTACTTC
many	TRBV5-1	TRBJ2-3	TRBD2	CASSLASGTATQYF	TGCGCCAGCAGCTTGGCCAGCGGGACTGCGACGCAGTATTTT
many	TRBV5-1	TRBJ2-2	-	CASSLVGSVSSGELFF	TGCGCCAGCAGCTTGGTAGGGTCAGTGTCGTCCGGGGAGCTGTTTTTT
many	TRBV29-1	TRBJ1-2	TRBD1	CSGGQGYGYTF	TGCAGCGGGGGACAGGGCTATGGCTACACCTTC
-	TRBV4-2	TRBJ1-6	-	CASSQDLNWGQNSPLHF	TGTGCCAGCAGCCAAGATTTAAATTGGGGGCAGAATTCACCCCTCCACTTT
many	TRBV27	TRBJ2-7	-	CASSSGGLEQYF	TGTGCCAGCAGTTCCGGCGGGCTCGAGCAGTACTTC
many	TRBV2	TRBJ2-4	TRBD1	CASRDRGAAKNIQYF	TGTGCCAGCAGAGACAGGGGAGCGGCCAAAAACATTCAGTACTTC
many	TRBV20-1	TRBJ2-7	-	CSARGDTLEQYF	TGCAGTGCTAGAGGGGACACTCTCGAGCAGTACTTC
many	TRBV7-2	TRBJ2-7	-	CASSLAGAIYEQYF	TGTGCCAGCAGCTTAGCGGGGGCGATCTACGAGCAGTACTTC